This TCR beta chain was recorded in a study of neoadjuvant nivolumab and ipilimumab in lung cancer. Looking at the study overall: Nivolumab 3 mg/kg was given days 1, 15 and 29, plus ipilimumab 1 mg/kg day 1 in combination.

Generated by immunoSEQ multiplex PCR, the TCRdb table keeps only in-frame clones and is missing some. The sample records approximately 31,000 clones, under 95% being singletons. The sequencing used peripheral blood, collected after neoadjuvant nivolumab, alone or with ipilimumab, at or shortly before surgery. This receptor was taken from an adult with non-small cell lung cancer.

CDR3: CASRPGSRTGELFF. The CDR3 bases are TGCGCCAGCCGACCGGGGAGTAGGACCGGGGAGCTGTTTTTT. V gene TRBV5-1 combines with J gene TRBJ2-2, with D tentatively TRBD2 (5 bases). Between the trimmed V and J ends, which lost 7 bases and 5 bases, there was a span of 15 bases. Germline V gives CDR1 SGHRS, CDR2 YFSETQ. CDR3 size: 14 residues.